This is a list of T cell receptor beta chains from one sample in a study of cytotoxic CD8 clonotypes in ibrutinib-treated CLL. The data were produced by immunoSEQ multiplex PCR, yet TCRdb's version contains in-frame clones alone and is incomplete. Altogether about 130,000 clones are present, about 85% being singletons, with the ten largest covering 3% to 4%. Sequencing used PBMCs, obtained after 24 months of ibrutinib treatment. These receptors all stem from a human donor with chronic lymphocytic leukemia. Both conserved end residues are part of each CDR3. The D gene is left open where the match is weak. Expanded clones are given a class, and other clones once, few, many or no size at all.

j_call clone_size d_call v_call cdr3_nt cdr3_aa
TRBJ1-1 NA NA TRBV19 TGTGCCAGTAGTATAGATGGACTCTTGAACACTGAAGCTTTCTTT CASSIDGLLNTEAFF
TRBJ2-2 NA NA TRBV19 TGTGCCAGTAGTATCAGGGGCACCGGGGAGCTGTTTTTT CASSIRGTGELFF
TRBJ1-3 NA NA TRBV7-2 TGTGCCAGCAGCTTAGCCCGGACAGACGCTGGAAACACCATATATTTT CASSLARTDAGNTIYF
TRBJ2-3 NA NA TRBV9 TGTGCCAGCAGCGCCCGCCGCCCTGGAGTTACGCAGTATTTT CASSARRPGVTQYF
TRBJ2-1 NA TRBD1 TRBV5-6 TGTGCCAGCAGCTTGAGGGACAGGGTTGTGGATGAGCAGTTCTTC CASSLRDRVVDEQFF
TRBJ2-3 once NA TRBV18 TGTGCCAGCTCATCCTCGGACAGCGTCACAGATACGCAGTATTTT CASSSSDSVTDTQYF
TRBJ1-5 NA TRBD1 TRBV5-8 TGTGCCAGCAGCCTGACAGGGGATAGCAATCAGCCCCAGCATTTT CASSLTGDSNQPQHF
TRBJ1-1 NA NA TRBV7-8 TGTGCCAGCAGCCCTAAACGGAGGGGTGGAACTGAAGCTTTCTTT CASSPKRRGGTEAFF
TRBJ1-5 NA TRBD1 TRBV7-2 TGTGCCAGCAGCCATACAGGGGATCAGCCCCAGCATTTT CASSHTGDQPQHF
TRBJ2-3 once NA TRBV4-3 TGCGCCAGCAGCCAACCTACAGGGTCTAGCACAGATACGCAGTATTTT CASSQPTGSSTDTQYF
TRBJ2-6 NA NA TRBV2 TGTGCCAGCACCTTACAGGACTCTGGGGCCAACGTCCTGACTTTC CASTLQDSGANVLTF
TRBJ2-4 NA NA TRBV5-1 TGCGCCAGCAGCTTGGGAGGGACAGCCAAAAACATTCAGTACTTC CASSLGGTAKNIQYF
TRBJ2-1 NA TRBD1 TRBV7-9 TGTGCCAGCAGCGACCGACAGGGGGCGTTTGGTGAGCAGTTCTTC CASSDRQGAFGEQFF
TRBJ2-1 once TRBD2 TRBV15 TGTGCCACCAGCACTAGACTAGCGGGGGACAATGAGCAGTTCTTC CATSTRLAGDNEQFF
TRBJ1-2 NA NA TRBV6-5 TGTGCCAGCAGTTACTCGACACGAGCCTATGGCTACACCTTC CASSYSTRAYGYTF
TRBJ2-2 NA NA TRBV5-5 TGTGCCAGCAGCTTGGCGCCTGCGAACACCGGGGAGCTGTTTTTT CASSLAPANTGELFF
TRBJ2-1 NA TRBD2 TRBV18 TGTGCCAGCTCACCCTGGACTAGCGGGGGTAACAATGAGCAGTTCTTC CASSPWTSGGNNEQFF
TRBJ1-1 few NA TRBV2 TGTGCCAGCAGCGAAAGAACGAACACTGAAGCTTTCTTT CASSERTNTEAFF
TRBJ2-3 few TRBD1 TRBV19 TGTGCCAGTGAGGACAGGGGCACAGATACGCAGTATTTT CASEDRGTDTQYF
TRBJ1-5 NA NA TRBV18 TGTGCCAGCTCATCCCAGGTCCAGGGTCAGCCCCAGCATTTT CASSSQVQGQPQHF
TRBJ2-3 once NA TRBV28 TGTGCCACCCAGGGTTTCGGCACAGATACGCAGTATTTT CATQGFGTDTQYF
TRBJ1-2 NA NA TRBV6-5 TGTGCCAGCGCCCGGATTAAAAATAACTATGGCTACACCTTC CASARIKNNYGYTF
TRBJ2-5 NA NA TRBV6-5 TGTGCCAGCAGTTACTCAGCCGGGGGAAAAGGGACCCAGTACTTC CASSYSAGGKGTQYF
TRBJ2-7 NA NA TRBV11-3 TGTGCCAGCAGCCCTGGGCCAAACTACGAGCAGTACTTC CASSPGPNYEQYF
TRBJ2-2 NA NA TRBV4-1 TGCGCCAGCAGCCAAGTCTGGGTCACCGGGGAGCTGTTTTTT CASSQVWVTGELFF
TRBJ1-3 NA NA TRBV6-5 TGTGCCAGCAGTTACTCGATTCAGGGTGGAAACACCATATATTTT CASSYSIQGGNTIYF
TRBJ1-3 NA NA TRBV7-8 TGTGCCAGCACCCAGGACAGAAAATCTGGAAACACCATATATTTT CASTQDRKSGNTIYF
TRBJ1-3 NA NA TRBV28 TGTGCCAGCAGTTCCCCTGGAAACACCATATATTTT CASSSPGNTIYF
TRBJ1-6 NA NA TRBV6-5 TGTGCCAGCAGTGGACACTCAATTAATAATTCACCCCTCCACTTT CASSGHSINNSPLHF
TRBJ2-5 NA NA TRBV19 TGTGCCAGTAGTATGAACAATTCCCCCCAGTACTTC CASSMNNSPQYF
TRBJ2-7 once NA TRBV7-2 TGTGCCAGCAGCCTCTTCTACGAGCAGTACTTC CASSLFYEQYF
TRBJ2-7 NA NA TRBV6-6 TGTGCCAGCAGTTACTCGGCCGGGCGCACCTACGAGCAGTACTTC CASSYSAGRTYEQYF
TRBJ2-7 NA TRBD2 TRBV5-4 TGTGCCAGCAGCTTGCTAGCGGGGGGGCCGTACGAGCAGTACTTC CASSLLAGGPYEQYF
TRBJ2-7 NA NA TRBV27 TGTGCCAGCAGTTTTGCCGACAGTACGTACGAGCAGTACTTC CASSFADSTYEQYF
TRBJ2-1 NA NA TRBV4-3 TGCGCCAGCAGCAGGTCCTACAATGAGCAGTTCTTC CASSRSYNEQFF
TRBJ2-3 NA NA TRBV7-9 TGTGCCAGCAGCTTATATGAGAGCACAGATACGCAGTATTTT CASSLYESTDTQYF
TRBJ2-7 NA NA TRBV7-8 TGTGCCAGCAGCATACTGGCTTTCGGGGGAACCTACGAGCAGTACTTC CASSILAFGGTYEQYF
TRBJ2-2 NA NA TRBV28 TGTGCCAGCAGTTTAGGGGGGATGAACACCGGGGAGCTGTTTTTT CASSLGGMNTGELFF
TRBJ2-3 NA NA TRBV6-6 TGTGCCAGCAGTTCTCGGGACTTTGGGGCAGATACGCAGTATTTT CASSSRDFGADTQYF
TRBJ1-3 NA NA TRBV30 TGTGCCTGGAGTTCGTGGGCGCGCTCTGGAAACACCATATATTTT CAWSSWARSGNTIYF
TRBJ2-3 once NA TRBV9 TGTGCCAGCAGCGCTCGAAGGATCTCAGATACGCAGTATTTT CASSARRISDTQYF
TRBJ2-5 NA TRBD2 TRBV5-4 TGTGCCAGCAGCACCCTGGCGGGGGGTTCCCAAGAGACCCAGTACTTC CASSTLAGGSQETQYF
TRBJ2-2 NA TRBD2 TRBV5-1 TGCGCCAGCAGCATACTAGCGGGGGGTAACACCGGGGAGCTGTTTTTT CASSILAGGNTGELFF
TRBJ2-5 NA TRBD2 TRBV27 TGTGCCAGCAGCTACGGAGGCGGGGGGGTAGAGACCCAGTACTTC CASSYGGGGVETQYF
TRBJ2-5 NA NA TRBV7-2 TGTGCCAGCAGCTTAGCGCGGTTCGGACGCCGGCAAGAGACCCAGTACTTC CASSLARFGRRQETQYF
TRBJ2-3 NA NA TRBV11-3 TGTGCCAGCAGCGTGACTAGCACAGATACGCAGTATTTT CASSVTSTDTQYF
TRBJ1-1 NA NA TRBV5-1 TGCGCCAGCAGCTTGGGAGGAGGGTTCATTGAAGCTTTCTTT CASSLGGGFIEAFF
TRBJ1-4 NA NA TRBV28 TGTGCCAGCAGTCCACATCAAGGGGGGAATAATGAAAAACTGTTTTTT CASSPHQGGNNEKLFF
TRBJ2-3 NA TRBD2 TRBV9 TGTGCCAGCAGCGTAGGCGCGGGGGGGCTCTCGGTGACAGATACGCAGTATTTT CASSVGAGGLSVTDTQYF
TRBJ2-2 NA NA TRBV11-3 TGTGCCAGCAGCCCACACACCGGGGAGCTGTTTTTT CASSPHTGELFF
TRBJ2-5 NA TRBD2 TRBV4-1 TGCGCCAGCAGCCAAATAACGGGGGGGTGGGAGACCCAGTACTTC CASSQITGGWETQYF
TRBJ2-5 NA NA TRBV4-3 TGCGCCAGCAGCCAAGATTTGAGGGGTGGCGGGACCCAGTACTTC CASSQDLRGGGTQYF
TRBJ2-1 NA NA TRBV27 TGTGCCACCCGGCGGGCGGGAACCCCTATGAGGACTTTACAGAATGAGCAGTTCTTC CATRRAGTPMRTLQNEQFF
TRBJ2-1 NA TRBD1 TRBV4-2 TGTGCCAGCAGCCCCCCGGGACAGGGGGCAAATGAGCAGTTCTTC CASSPPGQGANEQFF
TRBJ1-1 NA NA TRBV4-3 TGCGCCAGCAGCCAAGATGGACGGGCCACTGAAGCTTTCTTT CASSQDGRATEAFF